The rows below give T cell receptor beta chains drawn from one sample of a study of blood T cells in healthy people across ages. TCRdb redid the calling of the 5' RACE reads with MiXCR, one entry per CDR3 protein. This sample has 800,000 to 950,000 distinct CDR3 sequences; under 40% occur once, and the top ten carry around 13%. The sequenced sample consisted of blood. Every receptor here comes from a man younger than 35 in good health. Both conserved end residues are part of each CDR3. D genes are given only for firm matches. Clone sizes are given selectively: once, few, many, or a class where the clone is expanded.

TGCAGTGCTGCCGGGACTAGCGGGGGTGGGAGGAGCGCAGATACGCAGTATTTT,CSAAGTSGGGRSADTQYF,.,TRBJ2-3,TRBD2,TRBV20-1
TGTGCCAGCAGTCAAATGACCGGGACAGAACGCACAGATACGCAGTATTTT,CASSQMTGTERTDTQYF,.,TRBJ2-3,TRBD1,TRBV12-3/TRBV12-4
TGTGCCAGCAGTGGACAGTGGGCAGTAAAGACCCAGTACTTC,CASSGQWAVKTQYF,few,TRBJ2-5,.,TRBV25-1
TGTGCCAGCAGCTTAACGTCGGACCGAAAAGTACGTTCCTACGAGCAGTACTTC,CASSLTSDRKVRSYEQYF,.,TRBJ2-7,.,TRBV7-9
TGTGCCAGCAGTTTAGGCGGGCTCAATCAGCCCCAGCATTTT,CASSLGGLNQPQHF,.,TRBJ1-5,.,TRBV7-9
TGTGCTAGTGGTTTGGGACAGCTGAGCTCCTACGAGCAGTACTTC,CASGLGQLSSYEQYF,few,TRBJ2-7,.,TRBV12-5
TGTGCCAGCAGCCAAGTGGGAGGGGTCGTGATTACAGATACGCAGTATTTT,CASSQVGGVVITDTQYF,many,TRBJ2-3,TRBD2,TRBV4-2
TGTGCCAGCAGTTACTCGAGGGGGTTCTCCTACGAGCAGTACTTC,CASSYSRGFSYEQYF,.,TRBJ2-7,.,TRBV6-5
TGCAGCGTTGAAACTATTTACAATGAGCAGTTCTTC,CSVETIYNEQFF,many,TRBJ2-1,.,TRBV29-1
TGTGCCAGCAGCCAAGATACCAGGGGGAACAATTCACCCCTCCACTTT,CASSQDTRGNNSPLHF,.,TRBJ1-6,TRBD1,TRBV4-2
TGTGCCAGCAGTTTGGGACTAGCGGGAGTCGGGGAGCTGTTTTTT,CASSLGLAGVGELFF,.,TRBJ2-2,TRBD2,TRBV12-3/TRBV12-4
TGTGCCACTAATGGAATGAACACTGAAGCTTTCTTT,CATNGMNTEAFF,.,TRBJ1-1,.,TRBV12-3/TRBV12-4
TGCGCCAGCAGCCAAGGTGGACGGCCCCCAGAAAAACTGTTTTTT,CASSQGGRPPEKLFF,.,TRBJ1-4,.,TRBV4-1
TGCGCCAGCAGCCAAGATGGGCCGGGACACACGAGCATTGGCAATCAGCCCCAGCATTTT,CASSQDGPGHTSIGNQPQHF,.,TRBJ1-5,.,TRBV4-3
TGTGCCAGCAGCTTAGTAGGGACTCTTAATGAGCAGTACTTC,CASSLVGTLNEQYF,.,TRBJ2-7,.,TRBV13
TGTGCCAGCAGCTCTATTAGGGAGACCCAGTACTTC,CASSSIRETQYF,few,TRBJ2-5,.,TRBV6-5